These 2 T cell receptor beta chains came from one sample sequenced in a study of blood T cell repertoires in COVID-19. Sequencing used immunoSEQ multiplex PCR; TCRdb keeps in-frame clones, though not all of them. In the table there are just over 300,000 clones, roughly 86% of which are singletons. The specimen sequenced was PBMCs or T cells enriched from blood (not recorded which). The receptor source for this set is a young woman who had recovered from COVID-19.

V is TRBV27 and J is TRBJ1-2; 7 positions match TRBD1. Trimming took 2 bases from V and 7 from J; bases not matched to a gene: 4. The length of the CDR3 is 13 residues. CDR1 is MNHEY, CDR2 SMNVEV, per germline (reference sequence). This CDR3 reads CASSLNAGGGYTF. The DNA of the CDR3 is TGTGCCAGCAGTTTAAACGCAGGGGGTGGCTACACCTTC.

This clone was recorded only once. The identical CDR3 is also encoded by other nucleotide sequences in the sample. The chain is built from TRBV28 and TRBJ1-5; maybe TRBD1 (5 bases). The CDR3 is made up of 13 amino acids. Trimming cost V 5 bases and J 3 bases, with 8 bases left between them. Germline-derived CDR1 and CDR2 are MDHEN and SYDVKM. The CDR3 loop reads CASSQGNNQPQHF. DNA of the CDR3: TGTGCCAGCAGTCAGGGAAACAATCAGCCCCAGCATTTT. The entire variable domain, with the rest obtained from reference TRBV28 and TRBJ1-5, is as follows: DVKVTQSSRYLVKRTGEKVFLECVQDMDHENMFWYRQDPGLGLRLIYFSYDVKMKEKGDIPEGYSVSREKKERFSLILESASTNQTSMYLCASSQGNNQPQHFGDGTRLSIL.